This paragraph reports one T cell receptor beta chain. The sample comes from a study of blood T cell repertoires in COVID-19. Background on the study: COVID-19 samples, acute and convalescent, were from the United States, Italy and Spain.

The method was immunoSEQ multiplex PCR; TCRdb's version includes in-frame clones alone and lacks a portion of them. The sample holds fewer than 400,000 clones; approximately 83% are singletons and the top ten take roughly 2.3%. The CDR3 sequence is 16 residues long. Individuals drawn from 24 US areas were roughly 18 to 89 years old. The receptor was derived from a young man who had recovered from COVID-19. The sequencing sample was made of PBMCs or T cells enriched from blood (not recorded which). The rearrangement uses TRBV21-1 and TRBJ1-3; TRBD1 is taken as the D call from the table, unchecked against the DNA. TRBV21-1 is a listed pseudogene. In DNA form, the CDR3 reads TGTGCCAGCAGCACCAGACAGGGAGGCTCTGGAAACACCATATATTTT. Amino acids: CASSTRQGGSGNTIYF.